The sample holds many counts of the clone carrying this T cell receptor (beta chain). Its antigen is undetermined. The CDR3 consists of 13 residues. Germline-derived CDR1 and CDR2 are DFQATT and SNEGSKA (reference sequence). Trimming left V 5 bases short and J 0 bases short, with 11 bases between. A TCRbeta library incorporating unique molecular identifiers was prepared. Via MiXCR, TCRdb re-called the PCR reads, giving one row per CDR3 protein. The sample lists 280,000 or so distinct CDR3 sequences, 11% seen once, with roughly a quarter in the top ten. The sample is drawn from a study of T-cell reconstitution after alpha-beta-depleted transplantation in children. The study's findings and limits: T-cell counts and diversity at one year following transplant were attributed mainly to newly produced T cells. It was surviving recipient T cells and thymic progenitors that gave some patients high TCRbeta diversity at day 60.

The TCR originated in a male patient aged 2 to 9 who had a stem cell transplant for chronic granulomatous disease, so the T cells may come from the graft donor. V usage is TRBV20-1 and J usage is TRBJ2-7; D could derive from TRBD1 or TRBD2 (5 bases each). Sample: peripheral blood, taken 180 days after TCRalphabeta/CD19-depleted stem cell transplant. CDR3 in amino acids: CSAPGTASYEQYF. The CDR3, as DNA: TGCAGTGCTCCCGGGACGGCCTCCTACGAGCAGTACTTC.